This TCR beta chain was identified in a study of cytomegalovirus exposure and HLA in healthy donors. Concerning this clone itself: The antigen remains unidentified.

V was clipped by 3 bases and J by 7 bases, with 16 bases between them. Germline CDR1 is SGHNT and CDR2 is YYREEE (reference sequence). There are 15 residues in the CDR3. Amplification used 60 Vbeta primers and 13 Jbeta primers. Clones were read by immunoSEQ multiplex PCR, and TCRdb kept only the in-frame ones, dropping some. The table has roughly 100,000 clones, 75% to 90% seen once. General study findings and limits: Among TCR beta chains of equal frequency, HLA-associated ones were more clonally expanded in a later analysis.

Sequencing was done on a sample of PBMCs. The gene calls are TRBV5-4 and TRBJ2-2; D is perhaps TRBD1 (6 bases). The sequence was obtained from a man aged 25 to 40 in good health and CMV-seropositive. CDR3 bases: TGTGCCAGCAGCTATGGGCCACAGGACAGCGGGGAGCTGTTTTTT. Protein product: CASSYGPQDSGELFF.